Listed here is a single T cell receptor (beta chain). This receptor's antigen is unknown. The record has no base qualities; no much larger clone is one base away. The germline ends are 11 bases apart after V is trimmed by 1 base and J by 1 base. Via the germline V gene, CDR1 is SGHRS and CDR2 YFSETQ. From its cysteine to its phenylalanine, the CDR3 spans 15 amino acids. The DNA shown is the 45-base CDR3, in frame from base 1. What this sample's time point label stands for: baseline before first vaccination. In the paper's terms, the treatment or condition label means: meningococcal conjugate vaccine given as trial control. Vaccinee samples came from UK trials COV001 and COV002, including a single-blind randomized controlled phase 2/3 trial of AZD1222 (ChAdOx1 nCoV-19) in healthy adults. Trial participant PBMC samples were collected at day 0 and day 28 after the second dose for TCRbeta chain sequencing.

This sample was included in a study of T cell responses to AZD1222 COVID-19 vaccine (dated by TCRdb to about 2021). General notes on the study: A total of 230 to 250 trial participants underwent TCR sequencing, of whom approximately 210 received two doses of AZD1222 and some 26 received two doses of the MenACWY control vaccine. Trial participants were enrolled into age subgroups of 18-55, 56-69 and 70-plus years, which contained about 150, 27 and 61 TCR-sequenced participants, respectively.

The CDR3 regions of human TCRbeta chains were subjected to immunosequencing. The authors' analysis ran thus. Repertoire TCRs were checked for matches against a reference library of SARS-CoV-2-specific TCRs that had been generated using the MIRA antigen-specificity platform. Breadth was defined as the fraction of unique TCRs that were SARS-CoV-2-associated, and depth was defined as the fraction of total T cells that were SARS-CoV-2-associated. Using the MIRA data, each spike-specific TCR was assigned both to the spike region to which the TCR was reactive and to a CD4 or CD8 class. Log10-transformed breadth and depth values were compared by one-way ANOVA with Sidak's multiple comparisons tests. As stored in TCRdb, this immuneACCESS dataset retains in-frame rearrangements with V and J assigned. A fraction of the clones does not appear; measured against another copy, unresolved V genes explain less than half of the discrepancy, and the remainder lacks a known reason. V and J calls and clone size are as listed in that table; D and trimming were resolved from the DNA. The sample yields about 110,000 clones; roughly nine tenths were counted once. Of the sample, around 3.3% is held by the ten largest clones.

Findings and caveats that apply to the study as a whole: Conclusions about previously exposed vaccinees are limited, since just a handful of AZD1222 recipients were seropositive for SARS-CoV-2 at baseline. CD4 TCRs associated with the vaccine covered the entire spike protein, and the dominant responses were in regions 160-218 and 743-854. Reportedly, close to half of the unique spike-specific TCRs recognized epitopes lying outside the regions that are mutated in the B.1.351 and B.1.1.7 variants. Participants were mostly white British and included more females than males, and it was suggested by the authors that clonal diversity may have been underestimated. Because no day 14 peak-response samples were available, the repertoires could be characterized only after the peak T cell response. The 56-69-year group was small, and its depth increase did not reach significance, likely because of low power. After two AZD1222 doses, spike-specific TCR breadth and depth were significantly higher than at day 0 and than in MenACWY recipients.

This receptor chain uses TRBV5-1 and TRBJ1-1, with the D gene not confidently named. The sequence derives from an adult in good health. The sample here was peripheral blood, taken on day 0 of MenACWY control vaccination. The nucleotide sequence reads TGCGCCAGCAGCTTGTTGCAGGCAGGGAACACTGAAGCTTTCTTT. This yields the protein CASSLLQAGNTEAFF. With the portions outside the CDR3 filled from the reference TRBV5-1 and TRBJ1-1 genes, the complete variable region becomes KAGVTQTPRYLIKTRGQQVTLSCSPISGHRSVSWYQQTPGQGLQFLFEYFSETQRNKGNFPGRFSGRQFSNSRSEMNVSTLELGDSALYLCASSLLQAGNTEAFFGQGTRLTVV.